This T cell receptor (beta chain) derives from a study of Ad26.COV2.S vaccination and SARS-CoV-2 variants. The overall study: A COV1001 Ad26.COV2.S trial-arm participant provided the sample.

This clone occurred a few times. The junction shows a germline mismatch at one end, possibly a read error. Generated by immunoSEQ multiplex PCR, the TCRdb table keeps only in-frame clones and is missing some. Among roughly 320,000 clones, 80% to 90% were seen once, and the ten largest hold roughly 3.1%. The CDR3 sequence is 12 residues long. Germline CDR1 reads MNHEY; CDR2 reads SMNVEV (reference sequence). Treatment indicated: 15 to 20 received Ad26.COV2.S at low or high dose, single or two shots; about 5 received placebo; per-sample allocation not given. The investigators took samples on day 63 after the first vaccine or placebo injection.

Material: peripheral blood, obtained in a trial of Ad26.COV2.S vaccine versus placebo. This clonotype was sampled from a person between 18 and 65 years old who received the Ad26.COV2.S COVID-19 vaccine or a placebo. V gene TRBV27 combines with J gene TRBJ2-7; the D gene could be TRBD1 or TRBD2 (6 bases each). CDR3 in amino acids: CASSFGGYQQYF. The CDR3 coding sequence is TGTGCCAGCAGTTTCGGGGGCTACCAGCAGTACTTC.